The 32 T cell receptor beta chains below were found in one sample sequenced in a study of blood T cells in healthy people across ages. A second about 7 to 11 cycle PCR used barcoded and J-beta primers. TCRdb analysed the 5' RACE reads with MiXCR anew, one entry per CDR3 protein. The data show more than 650,000 distinct CDR3 sequences, about 48% seen once. Sequencing input: blood. These receptors came from a man of 80 years or more in good health.

The chain links TRBV29-1 to TRBJ2-1; TRBD2 is a possible D gene (5 bases). The CDR3 is made up of 14 amino acids. V gave up 6 bases and J gave up 2 bases, with 14 bases separating them. Germline V gene sequence: CDR1 SQVTM, CDR2 ANQGSEA. CDR3 loop: CSVQRGNTYNEQFF. The CDR3 nucleotides read TGCAGCGTCCAGAGAGGGAACACCTACAATGAGCAGTTCTTC.

V is TRBV7-8 and J is TRBJ2-7; D may correspond to TRBD1 or TRBD2 (6 bases each). This CDR3 is built from 14 residues. The V end lost 5 bases, the J end lost 4 bases, and 15 bases lay between the germline ends. Germline assignment: CDR1 SGHVS and CDR2 FQNEAQ. The CDR3 here is CASSVRDIGYEQYF. The CDR3 DNA reads TGTGCCAGCAGCGTGCGGGACATCGGGTACGAGCAGTACTTC. Drawing the rest from reference TRBV7-8 and TRBJ2-7, the complete variable domain is GAGVSQSPRYKVAKRGQDVALRCDPISGHVSLFWYQQALGQGPEFLTYFQNEAQLDKSGLPSDRFFAERPEGSVSTLKIQRTQQEDSAVYLCASSVRDIGYEQYFGPGTRLTVT.

This clonotype was seen a few times. V usage is TRBV5-1 and J usage is TRBJ2-2; D not certain. V lost 4 bases and J lost 3, with 10 bases in between. This CDR3 has 14 amino acids. Germline V gives CDR1 SGHRS, CDR2 YFSETQ. The CDR3 region has the DNA TGCGCCAGCAGCCTCCTCTTGGACACCGGGGAGCTGTTTTTT. Translation gives CASSLLLDTGELFF.

This sequence joins TRBV20-1 and TRBJ2-7; TRBD2 agrees at 11 bases. V was clipped by 1 base and J by 5 bases; unmatched bases: 7. Germline values: CDR1 DFQATT, CDR2 SNEGSKA (reference sequence). The CDR3 length is 15 residues. CDR3 sequence: CSARVGSGRANEQYF. The CDR3 DNA sequence: TGCAGTGCTAGAGTAGGTAGCGGGAGGGCCAACGAGCAGTACTTC.

The V call is TRBV11-2, the J call TRBJ2-6; tentatively, D is TRBD2 (5 bases). Germline V CDR1 and CDR2: SGHAT, FQNNGV. Deletions cut 5 bases from V and 2 bases from J, with 10 bases between. CDR3 length: 15 residues. The CDR3 DNA is TGTGCCAGCAGCCGAGGGCTCCCTGGGGCCAACGTCCTGACTTTC. It yields the protein CASSRGLPGANVLTF.

The genes are TRBV20-1 and TRBJ1-2, with D perhaps TRBD1 (5 bases). CDR3 length equals 14 residues. Between the trimmed V and J ends, which lost 1 base and 4 bases, there was a span of 13 bases. Germline CDR1 DFQATT, CDR2 SNEGSKA (reference sequence). The CDR3 DNA follows: TGCAGTGCTAGAGGGGACTCGGGTGTCTATGGCTACACCTTC. Its translation is CSARGDSGVYGYTF.

The chain has TRBV7-3 and TRBJ2-5; D not resolved. The CDR3 extends over 12 amino acids. The V and J ends lost 5 bases and 5 bases respectively, with 9 bases between them. The germline CDR1 and CDR2 sequences are SGHTA and FQGTGA. CDR3 protein: CASSGEAETQYF. CDR3 DNA: TGTGCCAGCAGCGGTGAGGCCGAGACCCAGTACTTC.

V is TRBV5-1 and J is TRBJ2-7; 7 bases are a match to TRBD2. The J segment lost 3 bases and the V segment lost 4 bases, leaving 7 bases of the junction unmatched. The CDR3 totals 14 residues. Germline-derived CDR1 and CDR2 are SGHRS and YFSETQ. CDR3 sequence: CASSVDGGNYEQYF. The CDR3, as DNA: TGCGCCAGCAGCGTCGACGGGGGGAACTACGAGCAGTACTTC.

Notes on this clonotype: This may stem from a read error, because a much larger clone lies one nucleotide away. V is TRBV7-2 and J is TRBJ1-2, with D unclear. The V gene's germline CDR1 is SGHTA and CDR2 FQGNSA. Trimming removed 5 bases at V and 7 bases at J, with 14 bases between. This CDR3 has 13 residues. The CDR3 coding sequence is TGTGCCAGCAGCCCGCGGGAGCGCCCTGGCTACACCTTC. Its translation is CASSPRERPGYTF.

The chain carries TRBV7-2 and TRBJ2-1; 11 positions agree with TRBD2. This CDR3 is built from 16 residues. Losses at the gene ends were 6 bases for V and 2 bases for J; bases not matched to a gene: 6. The germline CDR1 and CDR2 sequences are SGHTA and FQGNSA. CDR3 sequence: CASSQTSGIAYNEQFF. Written as DNA, the CDR3 is TGTGCCAGCAGTCAGACTAGCGGGATAGCCTACAATGAGCAGTTCTTC.

The gene calls are TRBV5-8 and TRBJ2-5, with TRBD1 matching 9 bases. Germline V lookup: CDR1 SGHTS, CDR2 YDEGEE. V dropped 0 bases and J dropped 11; count of bases not matched to a gene: 14. The CDR3 sequence is 16 residues long. CDR3 sequence reads: CASSLGTGVTLWEQYF. In DNA, the CDR3 is TGTGCCAGCAGCTTGGGGACAGGGGTGACGCTATGGGAGCAGTACTTC.

Only one count was recorded for this clonotype. The chain is built from TRBV7-2 and TRBJ2-1; D is unresolved. Germline CDR1 reads SGHTA; CDR2 reads FQGNSA. The CDR3 loop spans 13 amino acids. V lost 8 bases and J lost 0, with 8 bases in between. This CDR3 reads CASGLSSYNEQFF. CDR3 in DNA: TGTGCCAGCGGCCTAAGCTCCTACAATGAGCAGTTCTTC.

This chain uses TRBV29-1 with TRBJ2-5; D tentatively fits TRBD1 or TRBD2 (5 bases each). Germline V gene data show CDR1 as SQVTM and CDR2 as ANQGSEA. CDR3 length: 13 residues. V was cut by 7 bases and J by 4 bases, with 16 bases left in between. The chain's CDR3 is CSGGRGLGETQYF. Written as DNA, the CDR3 is TGCAGCGGGGGACGGGGTTTAGGAGAGACCCAGTACTTC.

V gene TRBV20-1 combines with J gene TRBJ2-3; 10 positions agree with TRBD2. The CDR3 length is 15 residues. CDR1 is DFQATT, CDR2 SNEGSKA, per germline (reference sequence). V shed 3 bases and J 14 bases; nucleotides not matched to a gene: 17. DNA for the CDR3: TGCAGTGCTAGCTCGCTAGCGGGAGCTATAGGAGACGCGTATTTT. Translating gives CSASSLAGAIGDAYF.

V and J are TRBV20-1 and TRBJ2-3; 14 positions match TRBD2. After removal of 6 bases from V and 8 bases from J, the junction contained 4 bases not matched to a gene. Germline V gives CDR1 DFQATT, CDR2 SNEGSKA (reference sequence). The CDR3 has 13 residues. In nucleotides, the CDR3 is TGCAGTGCGAACGGACTAGCGGGAGGTACGCAGTATTTT. This encodes CSANGLAGGTQYF.

This clonotype was observed a handful of times. The chain carries TRBV29-1 and TRBJ2-1; TRBD2 matches 9 bases. The CDR3 runs 16 residues. V trimming: 6 bases; J trimming: 8 bases; junction bases outside the gene matches: 17. The V gene's germline CDR1 is SQVTM and CDR2 ANQGSEA. The CDR3 bases are TGCAGCGTCGCTACCGTTCAACCGGGACTAGCCTATGAGCAGTTCTTC. Its protein is CSVATVQPGLAYEQFF.

As regards this clonotype: A much larger clonotype is one base distant, so this may be a read error. The chain is built from TRBV7-9 and TRBJ1-5, with a weak D call TRBD1 (5 bases). The V end lost 1 base, the J end lost 7 bases, and 8 bases lay between the germline ends. The germline CDR1 and CDR2 sequences are SEHNR and FQNEAQ (reference sequence). The CDR3 is 13 residues long. CDR3 sequence reads: CASSLGGKQPQHF. The CDR3 nucleotides read TGTGCCAGCAGCTTAGGGGGGAAACAGCCCCAGCATTTT.

This clonotype was counted a few times. Germline and junction disagree at one end, which may indicate a read error. The chain employs TRBV12-3 or TRBV12-4 and TRBJ2-7, with D possibly TRBD2 on 6 matching bases. The CDR3 has 15 amino acids. CDR3 DNA sequence: TGTGCCAGCAGTTTAGGGGGAGGCAGCTCCTGCGAGCAGTACTTC. The encoded protein is CASSLGGGSSCEQYF.

J is TRBJ2-7 and V is TRBV30; D is possibly TRBD1 (5 bases). This CDR3 has 12 residues. Deletions cut 5 bases from V and 2 bases from J, with 10 bases between. Germline V lookup: CDR1 GTSNPN, CDR2 SVGIG (reference sequence). The CDR3 DNA reads as TGTGCCTGGGAGGACAAAACCTACGAGCAGTACTTC. It translates to CAWEDKTYEQYF.

The sample holds a few counts of this clonotype. The chain combines TRBV9 with TRBJ2-1, with D hard to call. This CDR3 comprises 17 residues. Trimming stripped 1 base from V and 2 bases from J, with 16 bases between. The germline CDR1 and CDR2 sequences are SGDLS and YYNGEE. CDR3 amino acids: CASSVYLQARPYNEQFF. In DNA, the CDR3 is TGTGCCAGCAGCGTATACCTGCAGGCCCGTCCCTACAATGAGCAGTTCTTC.

The chain links TRBV4-1 to TRBJ1-6; maybe TRBD1 (5 bases). Germline CDR1 reads MGHRA; CDR2 reads YSYEKL. V lost 3 bases to trimming and J lost 8 bases, with 20 bases between them. CDR3 length equals 17 residues. The CDR3 loop reads CASSQTPNGGKHSPLHF. The CDR3 coding sequence is TGCGCCAGCAGCCAGACCCCAAACGGGGGGAAGCATTCACCCCTCCACTTT.

This clonotype turned up a few times. The rearrangement uses TRBV15 and TRBJ1-2; TRBD1 matches 8 bases. Per germline, CDR1 LNHNV and CDR2 YYDKDF (reference sequence). J lost 6 bases, V lost 1 base, and 10 bases had no gene match. CDR3 length: 16 amino acids. CDR3 amino acids: CATSRVGRGRPDGYTF. The CDR3 DNA reads as TGTGCCACCAGCAGAGTGGGCAGGGGGCGCCCCGATGGCTACACCTTC.

The chain has TRBV7-6 and TRBJ2-7; 7 nucleotides agree with TRBD2. Losses at the gene ends were 2 bases for V and 7 bases for J; bases not matched to a gene: 5. The CDR3 runs 13 residues. Germline CDR1 SGHVS, CDR2 FNYEAQ. This chain's CDR3 is CASSLSRGEEQYF. The DNA of the CDR3 is TGTGCCAGCAGCTTAAGCCGGGGGGAAGAGCAGTACTTC.

The chain combines TRBV3-1 with TRBJ1-6, with D uncertain. CDR1 and CDR2 (germline): LGHDT, YNNKEL (reference sequence). CDR3 size: 13 residues. Trimming shortened V by 0 bases and J by 10 bases, and 7 bases separated the two germline ends. This CDR3 reads CASSQDMGSPLHF. As DNA, the CDR3 is TGTGCCAGCAGCCAAGATATGGGGTCACCCCTCCACTTT.

V gene TRBV7-2 combines with J gene TRBJ2-4, with TRBD1 identical over 9 bases. CDR1 is SGHTA, CDR2 FQGNSA, per germline. The CDR3 sequence is 15 residues long. J lost 8 bases, V lost 1 base, and 6 bases had no gene match. CDR3 in amino acids: CASSLEGTGTYIQYF. In nucleotides, the CDR3 is TGTGCCAGCAGCTTAGAGGGGACAGGGACCTACATTCAGTACTTC. Full variable domain (rest looked up from reference TRBV7-2 and TRBJ2-4): GAGVSQSPSNKVTEKGKDVELRCDPISGHTALYWYRQSLGQGLEFLIYFQGNSAPDKSGLPSDRFSAERTGGSVSTLTIQRTQQEDSAVYLCASSLEGTGTYIQYFGAGTRLSVL.

A few counts support this clonotype. The genes are TRBV20-1 and TRBJ2-7; 15 bases fit TRBD2. This CDR3 spans 14 amino acids. CDR1 DFQATT and CDR2 SNEGSKA come from the germline V gene (reference sequence). J gave up 6 bases and V 0 bases, and 0 bases lay outside the gene matches. The CDR3 here is CSAREGLAGGEQYF. In nucleotides, the CDR3 is TGCAGTGCTAGAGAGGGACTAGCGGGAGGCGAGCAGTACTTC.

CDR3 sequence reads: CASSVGVPETQYF. The CDR3 DNA reads as TGTGCCAGCAGCGTAGGCGTCCCTGAGACCCAGTACTTC. The V gene is TRBV7-3, the J gene TRBJ2-5; D not certain. The CDR3 is 13 amino acids. V was shortened by 5 bases and J by 5 bases, with 12 bases between the two germline ends. Looked up from germline, CDR1 is SGHTA and CDR2 is FQGTGA.

The rearrangement uses TRBV20-1 and TRBJ2-3, with D possibly matching TRBD1 (6 bases). With 5 bases removed from V and 5 bases from J, the gap between germline ends came to 17 bases. The CDR3 totals 14 residues. CDR1 DFQATT and CDR2 SNEGSKA come from the germline V gene (reference sequence). CDR3 nucleotide sequence: TGCAGTGCTGGGCGGACAGCGGAAGGAGATACGCAGTATTTT. Translation gives CSAGRTAEGDTQYF.

This clonotype was seen more than once but under ten times. This chain uses TRBV7-2 with TRBJ2-5; D is perhaps TRBD1 (6 bases). Trimming took off 5 bases at V and 4 bases at J, with 17 bases between the two ends. CDR1 and CDR2 (germline): SGHTA, FQGNSA. The CDR3 contains 15 residues. DNA for the CDR3: TGTGCCAGCAGCGCTTACAGGGTTCGGGGAGAGACCCAGTACTTC. Translating it yields CASSAYRVRGETQYF.

This clonotype was seen just once. The rearrangement links TRBV21-1 to TRBJ2-1; TRBD1 is the table's D call and was not checked against the DNA. TRBV21-1 is recorded as a pseudogene. This CDR3 is 12 amino acids long. The CDR3 DNA reads TGTGCCAGCAGCGCCCGGTGGTATGAGCAGTTCTTC. Its translation: CASSARWYEQFF.

The V gene is TRBV20-1, the J gene TRBJ2-1; 10 bases line up with TRBD2. CDR1 and CDR2 from the germline V gene are DFQATT and SNEGSKA (reference sequence). The CDR3 runs to 16 residues. V shed 1 base and J 8 bases; nucleotides not matched to a gene: 11. The CDR3 coding sequence is TGCAGTGCTAGAGTTCCAGCGGGAGGGCCGGGTGATGAGCAGTTCTTC. Its translation is CSARVPAGGPGDEQFF.

This chain links TRBV24-1 with TRBJ2-1; 7 positions agree with TRBD2. The CDR3 is 14 amino acids. With V trimmed by 4 bases and J by 3 bases, 2 bases remained unmatched. Germline CDR1 and CDR2: KGHDR and SFDVKD. The CDR3 protein is CATSESGNYNEQFF. Written as DNA, the CDR3 is TGTGCCACCAGTGAAAGCGGGAACTACAATGAGCAGTTCTTC.